The TCR beta chain under discussion was sequenced for a study of T-cell reconstitution after alpha-beta-depleted transplantation in children. The ends were cut back, 3 bases at V and 7 bases at J, with 9 bases in the middle. CDR3 size: 13 residues. CDR1 is LGHNT and CDR2 is FRNRAP in the germline V gene. During its preparation, the TCRbeta library received unique molecular identifiers. TCRdb itself ran the PCR reads through MiXCR, one entry per CDR3 protein. The sample includes about 4,200 distinct CDR3 sequences, approximately 19% of them seen just once. The gene calls are TRBV12-5 and TRBJ1-4; no firm D call. Specimen: PBMCs, mostly from graft donor cells, collected 180 days after TCRalphabeta/CD19-depleted stem cell transplant. The clonotype was recovered from a male patient between 2 and 10 years old who had a stem cell transplant for acute lymphoblastic leukemia, so the T cells may come from the graft donor. CDR3 nucleotides: TGTGCTAGTGGTTTCGGCGGAACTGAAAAACTGTTTTTT. It specifies CASGFGGTEKLFF.